This T cell receptor (beta chain) was documented in a study of shared clonotypes between healthy human individuals. V lost 2 bases and J lost 4, with 8 bases in between. The CDR3 covers 13 residues. CDR1 and CDR2 (germline): MNHNS, SASEGT. This table comes from immunoSEQ multiplex PCR, and its TCRdb copy is limited to in-frame clones, with some not included. This table holds some 660,000 clones, roughly 72% found once. To note about this clone: Its specificity is unknown.

Whole-study findings and limits: The low donor count limited represented genetic and exposure-history diversity. Large sequencing depth failed to make sorted-subset sequencing complete, rarefaction showed.

Specimen: memory CD4+ T cells sorted from blood. Subset here: CD45RA-negative fraction. V and J are TRBV6-1 and TRBJ1-1, with D perhaps TRBD1 (5 bases). This sequence originates from a woman aged 25-40 years in good health. The CDR3 bases are TGTGCCAGCAGTGAAAAGGGGACCACTGAAGCTTTCTTT. Translated, it gives CASSEKGTTEAFF.